A selection of T cell receptor beta chains follows, all from one sample in a study of PD-L1 blockade in urothelial cancer. Here immunoSEQ multiplex PCR was the method, and the copy in TCRdb shows in-frame clones only, minus some. The table lists roughly 67,000 clones, around 87% of them singletons, with 15% in the top ten. The sequences come from PBMCs, collected around atezolizumab (anti-PD-L1) treatment. The source is a man in his 60s with urothelial cancer. Both conserved end residues are part of each CDR3. A D gene is named only where the DNA matches it firmly. Not every row has a clone size; where given, it reads once, few, many or a size class.

J: TRBJ2-3; D: TRBD2; size: -; V: TRBV4-1; DNA: TGCGCCAGCAGCCTCGCGGGACTAGCGAGCACAGATACGCAGTATTTT; CDR3: CASSLAGLASTDTQYF
J: TRBJ2-7; D: TRBD1; size: -; V: TRBV7-6; DNA: TGTGCCAGCAGCCCCAGTCTCGGACAGGGGCCCTACGAGCAGTACTTC; CDR3: CASSPSLGQGPYEQYF
J: TRBJ2-5; D: TRBD2; size: once; V: TRBV7-2; DNA: TGTGCCAGCTTCGACGGGTCTAGCGGGGACGGGGAGACCCAGTACTTC; CDR3: CASFDGSSGDGETQYF
J: TRBJ2-7; D: TRBD1; size: -; V: TRBV11-2; DNA: TGTGCCAGCAGCTCGGGACAGACTCCCCTCGAGCAGTACTTC; CDR3: CASSSGQTPLEQYF
J: TRBJ1-1; D: TRBD1; size: -; V: TRBV11-2; DNA: TGTGCCAGCAGCTTAGCGGACAGGGCGAACACTGAAGCTTTCTTT; CDR3: CASSLADRANTEAFF
J: TRBJ1-1; D: -; size: -; V: TRBV6-1; DNA: TGTGCCAGCAGTCTTCAGGGTGGGGAAACTGAAGCTTTCTTT; CDR3: CASSLQGGETEAFF
J: TRBJ1-4; D: -; size: -; V: TRBV7-9; DNA: TGTGCCAGCGAGGTTGTCGGTAATGAAAAACTGTTTTTT; CDR3: CASEVVGNEKLFF
J: TRBJ1-1; D: TRBD1; size: -; V: TRBV5-4; DNA: TGTGCCAGCAGCACGGACAGGGGGCTCACTGAAGCTTTCTTT; CDR3: CASSTDRGLTEAFF
J: TRBJ2-3; D: -; size: -; V: TRBV29-1; DNA: TGCAGCGTGGCCATAAGGAGCGGGCAACAAGATACGCAGTATTTT; CDR3: CSVAIRSGQQDTQYF
J: TRBJ2-7; D: -; size: -; V: TRBV4-2; DNA: TGTGCCAGCAGCGAACCCCGTGGAGGGGAGCAGTACTTC; CDR3: CASSEPRGGEQYF
J: TRBJ2-1; D: -; size: -; V: TRBV5-1; DNA: TGCGCCAGCAGCTTGGCCCGGGACAATATCTACAATGAGCAGTTCTTC; CDR3: CASSLARDNIYNEQFF
J: TRBJ1-4; D: -; size: once; V: TRBV5-4; DNA: TGTGCCAGCAGTAAGGGACTGTATGAAAAACTGTTTTTT; CDR3: CASSKGLYEKLFF
J: TRBJ2-5; D: -; size: -; V: TRBV7-6; DNA: TGTGCCAGCAGGAACCAGGAGACCCAGTACTTC; CDR3: CASRNQETQYF
J: TRBJ1-2; D: -; size: once; V: TRBV14; DNA: TGTGCCAGCAGCCAAGATCCGTGGGCGGGGAGTTATGGCTACACCTTC; CDR3: CASSQDPWAGSYGYTF
J: TRBJ2-2; D: TRBD1; size: -; V: TRBV25-1; DNA: TGTGCCAGCAGTGATGTCCTCGGGACAGGGCCCGGGGAGCTGTTTTTT; CDR3: CASSDVLGTGPGELFF
J: TRBJ1-5; D: TRBD1; size: -; V: TRBV4-1; DNA: TGCGCCAGCAGACAAAGCGACAGGGTTGACAATCAGCCCCAGCATTTT; CDR3: CASRQSDRVDNQPQHF
J: TRBJ2-7; D: -; size: -; V: TRBV5-1; DNA: TGCGCCAGCAGCCCGGCATTGGGGCGATACTACGAGCAGTACTTC; CDR3: CASSPALGRYYEQYF
J: TRBJ2-3; D: -; size: -; V: TRBV5-1; DNA: TGCGCCAGCAGCCCAGGAGGTAGCGGATATACGCAGTATTTT; CDR3: CASSPGGSGYTQYF
J: TRBJ2-1; D: -; size: few; V: TRBV4-1; DNA: TGCGCCAGCAGCCCAGACACGAGCTCCTACAATGAGCAGTTCTTC; CDR3: CASSPDTSSYNEQFF
J: TRBJ2-5; D: -; size: -; V: TRBV19; DNA: TGTGCCAGTAGTATAAATTCTAACGTAGCCCAAGAGACCCAGTACTTC; CDR3: CASSINSNVAQETQYF
J: TRBJ1-2; D: -; size: -; V: TRBV7-2; DNA: TGTGCCAGCAGCTTAGACGGGGGCTATGGCTACACCTTC; CDR3: CASSLDGGYGYTF
J: TRBJ2-2; D: TRBD2; size: -; V: TRBV5-4; DNA: TGTGCCAGCAGCTCCTCTCCCGGGAGGACCACCGGGGAGCTGTTTTTT; CDR3: CASSSSPGRTTGELFF
J: TRBJ2-7; D: TRBD1; size: -; V: TRBV6-5; DNA: TGTGCCAGCTGTAAGGACAGGGGTTACGAGCAGTACTTC; CDR3: CASCKDRGYEQYF
J: TRBJ2-5; D: -; size: -; V: TRBV19; DNA: TGTGCCAGTAGTGCCCCGGGTGGGTCGTTTCAGACCCAGTACTTC; CDR3: CASSAPGGSFQTQYF
J: TRBJ2-7; D: -; size: -; V: TRBV7-8; DNA: TGTGCCAGCAGCTTTTACTACGAGCAGTACTTC; CDR3: CASSFYYEQYF
J: TRBJ2-5; D: TRBD1; size: -; V: TRBV5-6; DNA: TGTGCCAGCAGCTTGGTTGTTTGGACAGGGGGAGGAAAAGAGACCCAGTACTTC; CDR3: CASSLVVWTGGGKETQYF
J: TRBJ2-5; D: TRBD2; size: -; V: TRBV4-3; DNA: TGCGCCAGCAGCCAAGAGGGTTCACTTTCGGCGGGGGGCTCAGAGACCCAGTACTTC; CDR3: CASSQEGSLSAGGSETQYF
J: TRBJ1-5; D: TRBD1; size: -; V: TRBV18; DNA: TGTGCCAGCTCACCTGGGACAGGCAATCAGCCCCAGCATTTT; CDR3: CASSPGTGNQPQHF
J: TRBJ2-3; D: -; size: few; V: TRBV30; DNA: TGTGCCTGGATCAAAACTAGCACAGATACGCAGTATTTT; CDR3: CAWIKTSTDTQYF
J: TRBJ2-5; D: -; size: -; V: TRBV5-1; DNA: TGCGCCAGCAGCTTGGCCGGTAACTTGAAAGAGACCCAGTACTTC; CDR3: CASSLAGNLKETQYF
J: TRBJ1-2; D: -; size: -; V: TRBV6-6; DNA: TGTGCCAGCAGTTACAGGAACCCGGGGGAGGGAAGTGGCTACACCTTC; CDR3: CASSYRNPGEGSGYTF
J: TRBJ2-3; D: TRBD2; size: -; V: TRBV2; DNA: TGTGCCAGCAGTCGGGGCGGGGGTAGCACAGATACGCAGTATTTT; CDR3: CASSRGGGSTDTQYF
J: TRBJ1-2; D: -; size: -; V: TRBV19; DNA: TGTGCCAGTAGTATCGGAGGGTCCAACTATGGCTACACCTTC; CDR3: CASSIGGSNYGYTF